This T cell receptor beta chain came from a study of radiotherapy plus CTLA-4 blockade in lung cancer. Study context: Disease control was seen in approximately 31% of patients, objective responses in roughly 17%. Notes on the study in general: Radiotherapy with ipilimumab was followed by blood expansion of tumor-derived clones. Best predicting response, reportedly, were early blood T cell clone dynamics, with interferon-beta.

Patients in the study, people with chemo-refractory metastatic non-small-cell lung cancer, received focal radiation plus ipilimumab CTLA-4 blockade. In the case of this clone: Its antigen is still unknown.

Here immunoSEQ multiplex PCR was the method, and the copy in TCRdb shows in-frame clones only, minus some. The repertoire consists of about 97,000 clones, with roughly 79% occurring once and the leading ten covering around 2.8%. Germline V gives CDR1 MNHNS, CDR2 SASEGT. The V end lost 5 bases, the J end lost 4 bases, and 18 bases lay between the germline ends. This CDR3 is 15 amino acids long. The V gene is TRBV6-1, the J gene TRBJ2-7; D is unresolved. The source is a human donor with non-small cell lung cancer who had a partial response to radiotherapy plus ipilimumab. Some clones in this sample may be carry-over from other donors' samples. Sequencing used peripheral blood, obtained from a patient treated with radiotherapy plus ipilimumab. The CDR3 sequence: CASSFVPPEAYEQYF. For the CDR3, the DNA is TGTGCCAGCAGTTTTGTCCCACCTGAAGCGTACGAGCAGTACTTC.